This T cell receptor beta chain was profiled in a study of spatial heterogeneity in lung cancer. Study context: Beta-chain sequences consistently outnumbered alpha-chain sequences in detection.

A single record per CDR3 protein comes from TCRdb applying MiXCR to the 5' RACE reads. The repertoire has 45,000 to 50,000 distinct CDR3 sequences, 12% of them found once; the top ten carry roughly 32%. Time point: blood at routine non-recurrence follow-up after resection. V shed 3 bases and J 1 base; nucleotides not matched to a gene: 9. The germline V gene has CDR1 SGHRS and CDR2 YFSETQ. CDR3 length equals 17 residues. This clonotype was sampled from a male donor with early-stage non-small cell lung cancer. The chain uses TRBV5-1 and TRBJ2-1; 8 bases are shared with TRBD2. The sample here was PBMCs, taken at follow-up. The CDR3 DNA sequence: TGCGCCAGCAGCTCCGGACTAGCCGTCTTTTCCTACAATGAGCAGTTCTTC. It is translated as CASSSGLAVFSYNEQFF.